Listed here are 10 T cell receptor beta chains from one sample, sequenced in a study of cytomegalovirus exposure and HLA in healthy donors. PCR amplification relied on 60 Vbeta primers (plus 13 Jbeta primers). Some clones are missing from TCRdb's copy, which holds only in-frame ones; the method was immunoSEQ multiplex PCR. The sample includes some 200,000 clones, around 86% of them seen just once. Sequencing used PBMCs. These receptors all come from a man between 45 and 60 years old in good health and CMV-seronegative.

The rearrangement links TRBV19 to TRBJ1-5, with D tentatively TRBD1 (5 bases). The ends were cut back, 5 bases at V and 4 bases at J, with 15 bases in the middle. CDR3 length equals 15 residues. Germline V gene data show CDR1 as LNHDA and CDR2 as SQIVND (reference sequence). CDR3 sequence: CASSVLRDSNQPQHF. In DNA, the CDR3 is TGTGCCAGTAGTGTCCTCAGGGATTCGAATCAGCCCCAGCATTTT.

The J gene is TRBJ1-5, the V gene TRBV7-2, with TRBD1 identical over 9 bases. V shed 6 bases and J 4 bases; nucleotides not matched to a gene: 19. This CDR3 has 19 residues. CDR1 SGHTA and CDR2 FQGNSA come from the germline V gene. CDR3 in amino acids: CASRDGTGFIRRGNQPQHF. For the CDR3, the DNA is TGTGCCAGCAGGGACGGGACAGGGTTTATTCGCCGTGGAAATCAGCCCCAGCATTTT. Looking up the rest from reference TRBV7-2 and TRBJ1-5 gives the full variable domain: GAGVSQSPSNKVTEKGKDVELRCDPISGHTALYWYRQSLGQGLEFLIYFQGNSAPDKSGLPSDRFSAERTGGSVSTLTIQRTQQEDSAVYLCASRDGTGFIRRGNQPQHFGDGTRLSIL.

The chain has TRBV4-3 and TRBJ1-4; D is perhaps TRBD1 (5 bases). V lost 2 bases to trimming and J lost 11 bases, with 18 bases between them. Per germline, CDR1 LGHNA and CDR2 YSLEER. This CDR3 is 15 amino acids long. The chain's CDR3 is CASSQTDRRLVKLFF. The CDR3 DNA reads as TGCGCCAGCAGCCAAACTGACAGAAGGCTCGTGAAACTGTTTTTT.

The chain carries TRBV25-1 and TRBJ1-4; unclear D gene. Between the trimmed V and J ends, which lost 3 bases and 2 bases, there was a span of 7 bases. Per germline, CDR1 MGHDK and CDR2 SYGVNS. The length of the CDR3 is 14 residues. CDR3 DNA sequence: TGTGCCAGCAGTGATTCTGTTACTAATGAAAAACTGTTTTTT. It specifies CASSDSVTNEKLFF.

The chain has TRBV7-2 and TRBJ2-5; no firm D call. The CDR3 is 12 residues long. The ends were cut back, 1 base at V and 4 bases at J, with 4 bases in the middle. CDR1 is SGHTA, CDR2 FQGNSA, per germline. The CDR3 here is CASSLDRETQYF. The CDR3 DNA is TGTGCCAGCAGCTTAGACAGAGAGACCCAGTACTTC. The full variable domain, its missing parts supplied by reference TRBV7-2 and TRBJ2-5, is GAGVSQSPSNKVTEKGKDVELRCDPISGHTALYWYRQSLGQGLEFLIYFQGNSAPDKSGLPSDRFSAERTGGSVSTLTIQRTQQEDSAVYLCASSLDRETQYFGPGTRLLVL.

The chain couples TRBV27 to TRBJ2-7, with 15 nucleotides matching TRBD2. The germline CDR1 and CDR2 sequences are MNHEY and SMNVEV (reference sequence). V lost 2 bases and J lost 4; bases outside the gene matches: 3. The CDR3 loop spans 16 amino acids. The CDR3 sequence is CASSLRTSGGVYEQYF. CDR3 sequence (DNA): TGTGCCAGCAGTTTAAGGACTAGCGGGGGGGTTTACGAGCAGTACTTC.

This chain joins TRBV4-3 and TRBJ2-1; 7 bases match TRBD1. Per the germline V gene, CDR1 is LGHNA and CDR2 is YSLEER. The CDR3 has 16 amino acids. With 2 bases clipped from V and 4 bases from J, the junction kept 8 bases outside the gene matches. CDR3 residues: CASSQSYRGGYNEQFF. The CDR3 DNA reads TGCGCCAGCAGCCAAAGTTACAGGGGCGGGTACAATGAGCAGTTCTTC.

Worth noting for this clone: At the DNA level, this CDR3 is encoded by other sequences in the same sample as well. This chain uses TRBV9 with TRBJ1-3; TRBD1 matches at 11 bases. The germline gives CDR1 SGDLS, CDR2 YYNGEE. The CDR3 spans 16 residues. Germline trimming cut 3 bases from V and 1 base from J; bases unmatched to any gene: 3. The CDR3 region has the DNA TGTGCCAGCAGCGGCGGGACAGGGGGATCTGGAAACACCATATATTTT. Its protein product is CASSGGTGGSGNTIYF.

The chain carries TRBV6-1 and TRBJ2-1; 12 nucleotides align to TRBD2. The CDR3 has 15 amino acids. The germline CDR1 and CDR2 sequences are MNHNS and SASEGT. The trim removed 8 bases at V and 6 bases at J, leaving 8 bases unmatched. The CDR3, as DNA: TGTGCCAGCGGGCTAGCGGGGGGGCGACGCAATGAGCAGTTCTTC. Protein sequence: CASGLAGGRRNEQFF.

In this sample, this clone turned up once. V is TRBV12-5 and J is TRBJ2-3, with TRBD1 as a possible D gene (6 bases). Germline lookup yields CDR1 LGHNT and CDR2 FRNRAP. The germline V and J ends were trimmed by 4 bases and 2 bases, with 7 bases remaining between them. There are 13 residues in the CDR3. The CDR3 sequence: CASGWDTTDTQYF. The CDR3, as DNA: TGTGCTAGTGGTTGGGACACCACAGATACGCAGTATTTT.